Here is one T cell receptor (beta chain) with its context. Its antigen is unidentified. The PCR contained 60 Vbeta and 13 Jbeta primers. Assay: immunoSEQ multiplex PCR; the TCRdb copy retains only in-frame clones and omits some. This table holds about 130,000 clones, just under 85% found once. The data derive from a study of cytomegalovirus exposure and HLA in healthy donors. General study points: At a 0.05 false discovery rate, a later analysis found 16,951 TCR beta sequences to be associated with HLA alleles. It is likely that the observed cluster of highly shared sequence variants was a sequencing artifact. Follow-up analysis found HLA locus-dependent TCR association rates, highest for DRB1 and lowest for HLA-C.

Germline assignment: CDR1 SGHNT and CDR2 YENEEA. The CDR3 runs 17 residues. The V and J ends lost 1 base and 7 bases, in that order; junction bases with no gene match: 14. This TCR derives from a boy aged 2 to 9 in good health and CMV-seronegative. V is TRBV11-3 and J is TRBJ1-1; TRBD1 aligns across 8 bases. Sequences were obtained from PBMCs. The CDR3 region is CASSLGSGGPGDDEAFF. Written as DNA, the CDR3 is TGTGCCAGCAGCTTAGGATCAGGGGGCCCCGGTGATGATGAAGCTTTCTTT.